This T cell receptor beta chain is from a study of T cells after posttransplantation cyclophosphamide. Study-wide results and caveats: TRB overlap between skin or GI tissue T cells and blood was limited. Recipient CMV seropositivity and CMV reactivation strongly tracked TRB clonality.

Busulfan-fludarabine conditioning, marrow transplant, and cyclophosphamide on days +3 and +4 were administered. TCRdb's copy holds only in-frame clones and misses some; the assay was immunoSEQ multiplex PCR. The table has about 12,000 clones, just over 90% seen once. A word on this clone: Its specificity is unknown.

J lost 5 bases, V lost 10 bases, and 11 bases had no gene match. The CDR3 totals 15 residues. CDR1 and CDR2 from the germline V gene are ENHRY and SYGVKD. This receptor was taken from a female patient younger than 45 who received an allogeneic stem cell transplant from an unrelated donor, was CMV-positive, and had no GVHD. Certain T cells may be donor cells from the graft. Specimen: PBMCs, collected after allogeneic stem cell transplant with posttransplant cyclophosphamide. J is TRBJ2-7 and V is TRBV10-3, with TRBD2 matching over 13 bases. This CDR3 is CASRGPGLAGDEQYF. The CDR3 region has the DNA TGTGCCAGCAGGGGACCAGGACTAGCGGGGGACGAGCAGTACTTC.